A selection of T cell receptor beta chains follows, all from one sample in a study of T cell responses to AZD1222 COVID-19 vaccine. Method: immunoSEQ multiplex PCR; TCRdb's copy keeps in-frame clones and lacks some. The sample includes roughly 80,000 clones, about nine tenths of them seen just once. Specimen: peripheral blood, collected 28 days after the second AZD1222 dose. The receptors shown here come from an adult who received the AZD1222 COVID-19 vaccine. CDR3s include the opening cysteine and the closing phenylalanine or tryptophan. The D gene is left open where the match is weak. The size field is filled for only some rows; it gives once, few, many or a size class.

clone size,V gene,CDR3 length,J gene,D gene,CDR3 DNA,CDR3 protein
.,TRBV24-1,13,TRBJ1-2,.,TGTGCCACCAGTGACACAGGAGGTGATGGCTACACCTTC,CATSDTGGDGYTF
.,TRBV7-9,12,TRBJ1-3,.,TGTGCCAGCAGCTTAGATGGAAACACCATATATTTT,CASSLDGNTIYF
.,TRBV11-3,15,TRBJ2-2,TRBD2,TGTGCCAGCATCGGCGGGAGGGAGAACACCGGGGAGCTGTTTTTT,CASIGGRENTGELFF
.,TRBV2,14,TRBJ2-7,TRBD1,TGTGCCAGCAGAGTCGACAGGGGCGGCTACGAGCAGTACTTC,CASRVDRGGYEQYF
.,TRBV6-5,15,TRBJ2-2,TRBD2,TGTGCCAGCAGTACGGGACTAGGTAGCACCGGGGAGCTGTTTTTT,CASSTGLGSTGELFF
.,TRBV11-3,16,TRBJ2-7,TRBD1,TGTGCCAGCAGCTGGGATCCGGGACAGGGAACCGACGAGCAGTACTTC,CASSWDPGQGTDEQYF
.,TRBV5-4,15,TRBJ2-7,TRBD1,TGTGCCAGCAGCTCCTCACAGGGGATTTCCTACGAGCAGTACTTC,CASSSSQGISYEQYF
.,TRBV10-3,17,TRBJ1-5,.,TGTGCCATCAGCCTCCTTCCCGGGACGGATAGCAATCAGCCCCAGCATTTT,CAISLLPGTDSNQPQHF
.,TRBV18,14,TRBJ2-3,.,TGTGCCAGCTCACCTCAGAGGCCCCCAGATACGCAGTATTTT,CASSPQRPPDTQYF
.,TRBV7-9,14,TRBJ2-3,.,TGTGCCAGCAGCCCCGTTGGGGCCGCAGATACGCAGTATTTT,CASSPVGAADTQYF
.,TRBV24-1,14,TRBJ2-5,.,TGTGCCACCAGTGGGGACATCCCCCGAGAGACCCAGTACTTC,CATSGDIPRETQYF
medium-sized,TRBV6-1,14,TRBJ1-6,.,TGTGCCAGCAGTGAGGGACGGGAGAATTCACCCCTCCACTTT,CASSEGRENSPLHF
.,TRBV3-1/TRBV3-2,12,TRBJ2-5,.,TGTGCCAGCAGCCAAGATCTAGAGACCCAGTACTTC,CASSQDLETQYF
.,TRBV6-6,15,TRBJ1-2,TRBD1,TGTGCCAGCAGTTATACGGGACAGCTCTTATATGGCTACACCTTC,CASSYTGQLLYGYTF
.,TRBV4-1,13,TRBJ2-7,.,TGCGCCAGCAGCCAAGCTTACGGCTACGAGCAGTACTTC,CASSQAYGYEQYF
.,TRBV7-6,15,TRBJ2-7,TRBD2,TGTGCCAGCAGCCCCTGGGTAGCGGGGGCCTACGAGCAGTACTTC,CASSPWVAGAYEQYF
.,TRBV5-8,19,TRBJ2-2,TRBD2,TGTGCCAGCAGCTTGACAGGACTAGCGGGAGGAAGTGCAGTCGGGGAGCTGTTTTTT,CASSLTGLAGGSAVGELFF
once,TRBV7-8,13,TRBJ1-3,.,TGTGCCAGCAGCTTAAACAGGGGAAACACCATATATTTT,CASSLNRGNTIYF
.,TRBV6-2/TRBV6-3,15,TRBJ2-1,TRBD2,TGTGCCAGCAGTCCCACTAGCGGGAGGCTTAATGAGCAGTTCTTC,CASSPTSGRLNEQFF
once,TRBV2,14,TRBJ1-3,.,TGTGCCAGCAGATCCGAGGTTCAAGGAAACACCATATATTTT,CASRSEVQGNTIYF
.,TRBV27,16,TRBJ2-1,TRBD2,TGTGCCAGCAGTGTACTAGCGGGAGGTTCATACAATGAGCAGTTCTTC,CASSVLAGGSYNEQFF
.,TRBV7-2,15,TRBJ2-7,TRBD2,TGTGCCAGCAGCGGATTAGCGGGTGCTTTCTACGAGCAGTACTTC,CASSGLAGAFYEQYF
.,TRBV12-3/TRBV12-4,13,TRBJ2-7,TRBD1,TGTGCCAGCACCCGGACAGGGGGCAACGAGCAGTACTTC,CASTRTGGNEQYF
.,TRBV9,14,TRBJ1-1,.,TGTGCCAGCAGCGTCGGACTCGTGAACACTGAAGCTTTCTTT,CASSVGLVNTEAFF
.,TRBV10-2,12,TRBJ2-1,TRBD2,TGCGCCAGCAGTTTAGCGGGAAATGAGCAGTTCTTC,CASSLAGNEQFF
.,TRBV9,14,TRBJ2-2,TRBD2,TGTGCCAGCCGGGGACTAGCAAGTACCGGGGAGCTGTTTTTT,CASRGLASTGELFF
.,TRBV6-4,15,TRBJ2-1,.,TGTGCCAGCAGTGACTCAGGTCACTCCTACAATGAGCAGTTCTTC,CASSDSGHSYNEQFF
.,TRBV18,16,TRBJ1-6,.,TGTGCCAGCTCCCATACGACCGTATTCCATAATTCACCCCTCCACTTT,CASSHTTVFHNSPLHF
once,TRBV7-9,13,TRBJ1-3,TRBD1,TGTGCCAGCAGCTTCGGACAGGGTAACACCATATATTTT,CASSFGQGNTIYF
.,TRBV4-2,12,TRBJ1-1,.,TGTGCCAGCAGCCAGGGGGGGCGCTTAGCTTTCTTT,CASSQGGRLAFF
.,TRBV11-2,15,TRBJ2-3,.,TGTGCCAGCAGCTTCGGGGGGGACAGGACAGATACGCAGTATTTT,CASSFGGDRTDTQYF
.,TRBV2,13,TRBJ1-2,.,TGTGCCAGCAGTGACCGATCTAACTATGGCTACACCTTC,CASSDRSNYGYTF
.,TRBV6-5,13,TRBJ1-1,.,TGTGCCAGCAGTACCGGGACATTGAATGAAGCTTTCTTT,CASSTGTLNEAFF
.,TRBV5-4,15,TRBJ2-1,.,TGTGCCAGCAGCTTGGTAGCAGGTACCTACAATGAGCAGTTCTTC,CASSLVAGTYNEQFF
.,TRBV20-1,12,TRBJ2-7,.,TGCAGTGCTAGTCTGAATCCCTACGAGCAGTACTTC,CSASLNPYEQYF
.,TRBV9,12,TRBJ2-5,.,TGTGCCAGCAGCGTAGACCAAGAGACCCAGTACTTC,CASSVDQETQYF